This T cell receptor beta chain was captured in a study of blood T cell repertoires in COVID-19. The V and J ends lost 4 bases and 0 bases respectively, with 16 bases between them. This CDR3 comprises 16 residues. Germline-derived CDR1 and CDR2 are SGHNT and YYREEE (reference sequence). Here immunoSEQ multiplex PCR was the method, and the copy in TCRdb shows in-frame clones only, minus some. The sample has about 190,000 clones; around 79% are singletons. The TCR was taken from a woman between 50 and 59 years old with acute or convalescent COVID-19. Specimen: peripheral blood. This chain uses TRBV5-4 with TRBJ1-1; D is perhaps TRBD1 (6 bases). As DNA, the CDR3 is TGTGCCAGCAGCCGGGACCCGGGACAATTGAACACTGAAGCTTTCTTT. It yields the protein CASSRDPGQLNTEAFF.